One and the same sample provided the 13 T cell receptor beta chains below, sequenced in a study of T cell clonality in common variable immunodeficiency. Study-level points and caveats: Common variable immunodeficiency TCR beta sequences reportedly had fewer deletions and N-nucleotide insertions.

For these TCRs, the target antigens are not known. Sequenced by immunoSEQ multiplex PCR; TCRdb stores in-frame clones only, minus some. This record lists 25,000 to 35,000 clones, none seen once only, and the top ten clones contain 29%. The material sequenced was peripheral blood mononuclear cells. The receptors originated from a human donor with common variable immunodeficiency.

This clone was picked up many times. An end of the junction differs from the germline gene, which may be a read error. Read data end 3 residues before the CDR3 end; the end is taken from the germline J gene. The chain joins TRBV7-7 to TRBJ2-5; 7 bases fit TRBD1. Germline lookup yields CDR1 SSHAT and CDR2 FNYEAQ (reference sequence). CDR3 length: 15 residues. CDR3 amino acids: CASSLGGTKQETQYF. The sequenced part of the CDR3 DNA is TGTGCTAGCAGCTTAGGGGGCACGAAGCAAGAGACC. Full variable domain (missing parts from reference TRBV7-7 and TRBJ2-5): GAGVSQSPRYKVTKRGQDVTLRCDPISSHATLYWYQQALGQGPEFLTYFNYEAQPDKSGLPSDRFSAERPEGSISTLTIQRTEQRDSAMYRCASSLGGTKQETQYFGPGTRLLVL.

This clone was detected many times. Read coverage stops 3 residues before the CDR3 terminus; the germline J gene supplies the remainder. This chain links TRBV5-1 with TRBJ2-3, with D unresolved. Germline V gene lookup returns CDR1 SGHRS and CDR2 YFSETQ. There are 16 residues in the CDR3. V dropped 5 bases and J dropped 2 bases, with 18 bases sitting between them. The CDR3 loop reads CASSYTGGRPTDTQYF. Incomplete CDR3 DNA: TGCGCCAGCAGTTATACTGGCGGCAGACCCACAGATACG.

In this sample, this clone turned up many times. Sequencing ends 3 residues short of the CDR3 end; the germline J gene provides the rest. The chain couples TRBV7-9 to TRBJ2-3; TRBD2 might be the D (6 bases). Germline CDR1 and CDR2: SEHNR and FQNEAQ (reference sequence). This CDR3 contains 15 residues. V dropped 2 bases and J dropped 2 bases, with 11 bases sitting between them. The chain's CDR3 is CASSLRAGLTDTQYF. The CDR3 DNA, read in part, is TGTGCCAGCAGCTTAAGGGCGGGGCTCACAGATACG.

This clone was observed a handful of times. The sequenced part of the CDR3 DNA is TGTGCCAGCAGCTTGGTACAGGCAAGCTATAATTCACCC. This sequence encodes CASSLVQASYNSP. The whole CDR3 region reads CASSLVQASYNSPLHF. The rearrangement links TRBV5-4 to TRBJ1-6; tentative D call: TRBD1 (5 bases). The read halts 3 residues ahead of the CDR3 end, with the missing end drawn from the germline J gene. Trimming left V 0 bases short and J 3 bases short, with 10 bases between. Looked up from germline, CDR1 is SGHNT and CDR2 is YYREEE (reference sequence). CDR3 size: 16 residues.

This clone was seen repeatedly, ten times or more. The read terminates 3 residues ahead of where the CDR3 ends, so the germline J gene completes it. V usage is TRBV12-5 and J usage is TRBJ1-4, with D unclear. CDR1 and CDR2 from the germline V gene are LGHNT and FRNRAP. V was cut by 3 bases and J by 3 bases, with 17 bases left in between. The CDR3 has 17 residues. This chain's CDR3 is CASGFVLVEGPNEKLFF. CDR3 DNA (partial): TGTGCTAGTGGTTTTGTCTTGGTGGAAGGGCCTAATGAAAAA.

A remark on this clone: The read ends 3 residues before the CDR3 terminus; that terminus is restored from the germline J gene. V is TRBV6-1 and J is TRBJ2-7, with 7 bases lining up with TRBD1. Germline values: CDR1 MNHNS, CDR2 SASEGT. The CDR3 runs to 15 residues. V was clipped by 4 bases and J by 3 bases; unmatched bases: 9. The CDR3 spells CASSGRQGSGYEQYF. Incomplete CDR3 DNA: TGTGCCAGCAGTGGACGACAGGGTTCGGGCTACGAG.

This clone showed up many times. The read finishes 3 residues shy of the CDR3 end, and the germline J gene is used to complete it. The chain employs TRBV18 and TRBJ2-2; perhaps D is TRBD1 or TRBD2 (5 bases each). CDR3 length equals 14 residues. Germline lookup yields CDR1 KGHSH and CDR2 LQKENI. Deletions cut 2 bases from V and 9 bases from J, with 13 bases between. The CDR3 loop is CASSPRDRGWELFF. CDR3 bases read: TGTGCCAGCTCACCAAGAGACAGAGGGTGGGAG. Drawing the rest from reference TRBV18 and TRBJ2-2, the complete variable domain is NAGVMQNPRHLVRRRGQEARLRCSPMKGHSHVYWYRQLPEEGLKFMVYLQKENIIDESGMPKERFSAEFPKEGPSILRIQQVVRGDSAAYFCASSPRDRGWELFFGEGSRLTVL.

This clone showed up many times. The missing CDR3 end, 3 residues past where the read stops, is filled in from the germline J gene. The chain carries TRBV19 and TRBJ2-5, with D tentatively TRBD2 (5 bases). The CDR3 has 18 residues. V was pared by 0 bases and J by 4 bases, with 21 bases between. Germline values: CDR1 LNHDA, CDR2 SQIVND (reference sequence). CDR3 bases read: TGTGCCAGTAGTATAGATCCCCCCTCCGCTAGCAGTTTAGAGACC. This encodes CASSIDPPSASSLET. The complete CDR3 reads CASSIDPPSASSLETQYF.

This clone came up a few times. The observed sequence ends 3 residues before the CDR3 terminus, with the missing tail filled in from the germline J gene. The chain joins TRBV7-9 to TRBJ1-1, with TRBD1 matching over 7 bases. The CDR3 is 14 amino acids. Germline CDR1 reads SEHNR; CDR2 reads FQNEAQ (reference sequence). With V trimmed by 4 bases and J by 1 base, 3 bases remained unmatched. The part of the CDR3 DNA that was read is TGTGCCAGCAGCTCTACAGGGGAGAACACTGAA. Protein: CASSSTGENTE. The whole CDR3 region reads CASSSTGENTEAFF. Together with reference TRBV7-9 and TRBJ1-1, the CDR3 gives the full variable domain: DTGVSQNPRHKITKRGQNVTFRCDPISEHNRLYWYRQTLGQGPEFLTYFQNEAQLEKSRLLSDRFSAERPKGSFSTLEIQRTEQGDSAMYLCASSSTGENTEAFFGQGTRLTVV.

The sequenced part of the CDR3 DNA is TGCAGCGTTTTCGGGGGGGGACATGAG. Its protein product is CSVFGGGHE. The full-length CDR3 reads as CSVFGGGHEQFF. The chain links TRBV29-1 to TRBJ2-1; TRBD2 aligns across 8 bases. With the read ending 3 residues before the CDR3 end, the germline J gene is used to fill in that end. V trimming: 5 bases; J trimming: 8 bases; junction bases outside the gene matches: 5. The CDR3 extends over 12 amino acids. Germline V gives CDR1 SQVTM, CDR2 ANQGSEA.

This clone was recorded many times. The CDR3 extends 3 residues past the end of the read, so its final part is completed from the germline J gene. The chain has TRBV7-6 and TRBJ2-5, with TRBD1 as a possible D gene (5 bases). V was cut by 7 bases and J by 0 bases, with 12 bases left in between. The CDR3 has 14 residues. The germline V gene encodes CDR1 SGHVS and CDR2 FNYEAQ. The chain's CDR3 is CASTNQGNQETQYF. The covered CDR3 bases are TGTGCCAGCACCAACCAGGGTAACCAAGAGACC.

A few counts support this clone. Read data end 3 residues before the CDR3 end; the end is taken from the germline J gene. The rearrangement joins TRBV6-2 or TRBV6-3 to TRBJ1-1; TRBD1 agrees at 9 bases. Germline CDR1 and CDR2: MNHEY and SVGEGT. The CDR3 has 15 residues. Trimming at V came to 6 bases and at J to 1 base, leaving 6 bases not matched to a gene. Partial CDR3 DNA: TGTGCCAGCAGGTCCGGGGGACAGGGGAACACTGAA. Amino acids: CASRSGGQGNTE. The entire CDR3 reads CASRSGGQGNTEAFF.

The DNA read from the CDR3 is TGTGCCAGCAGCACGGAGGGGAATCCCTTCTACGAG. It is translated as CASSTEGNPFYE. Given in full, the CDR3 is CASSTEGNPFYEQYF. The chain has TRBV7-9 and TRBJ2-7; a possible D gene is TRBD2 (6 bases). The CDR3 is cut off 3 residues early in the read; its end comes from the germline J gene. This CDR3 is 15 amino acids long. Germline CDR1 is SEHNR and CDR2 is FQNEAQ (reference sequence). The V end was cut by 5 bases, the J end by 3 bases, with 17 bases between.